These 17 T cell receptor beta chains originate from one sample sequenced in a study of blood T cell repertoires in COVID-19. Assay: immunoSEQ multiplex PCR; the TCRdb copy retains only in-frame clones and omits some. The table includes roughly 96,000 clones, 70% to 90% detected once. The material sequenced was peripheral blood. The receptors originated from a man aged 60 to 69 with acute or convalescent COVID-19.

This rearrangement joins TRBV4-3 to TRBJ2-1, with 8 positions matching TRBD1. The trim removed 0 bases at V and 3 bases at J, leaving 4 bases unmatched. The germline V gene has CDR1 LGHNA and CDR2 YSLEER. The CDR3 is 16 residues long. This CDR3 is CASSQDGTGNYNEQFF. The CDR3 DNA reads TGCGCCAGCAGCCAAGATGGGACAGGAAACTACAATGAGCAGTTCTTC.

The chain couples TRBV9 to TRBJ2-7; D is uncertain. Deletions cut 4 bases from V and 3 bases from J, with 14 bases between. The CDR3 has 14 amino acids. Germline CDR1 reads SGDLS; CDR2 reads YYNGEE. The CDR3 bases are TGTGCCAGCAGCCCCAACCAGGAAAACTACGAGCAGTACTTC. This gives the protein CASSPNQENYEQYF.

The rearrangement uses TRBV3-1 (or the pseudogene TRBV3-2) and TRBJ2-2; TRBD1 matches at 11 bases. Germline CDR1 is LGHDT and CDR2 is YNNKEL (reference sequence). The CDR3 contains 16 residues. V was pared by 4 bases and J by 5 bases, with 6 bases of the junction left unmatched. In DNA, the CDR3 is TGTGCCAGCAGCCTAAGGACAGGGGGCAAAACCGGGGAGCTGTTTTTT. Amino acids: CASSLRTGGKTGELFF.

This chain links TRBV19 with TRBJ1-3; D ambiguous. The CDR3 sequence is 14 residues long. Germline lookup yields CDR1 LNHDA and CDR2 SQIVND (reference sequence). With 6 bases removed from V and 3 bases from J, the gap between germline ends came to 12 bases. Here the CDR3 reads CASSRAGDGNTIYF. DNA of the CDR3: TGTGCCAGTAGCCGGGCCGGGGATGGAAACACCATATATTTT.

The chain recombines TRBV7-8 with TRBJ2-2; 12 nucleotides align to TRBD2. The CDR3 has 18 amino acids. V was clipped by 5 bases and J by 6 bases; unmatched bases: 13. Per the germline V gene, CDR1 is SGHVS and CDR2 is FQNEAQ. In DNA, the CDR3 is TGTGCCAGCAGCCCTAGCCCCGGGGGACTAGCGGGCGCCGGGGAGCTGTTTTTT. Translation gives CASSPSPGGLAGAGELFF.

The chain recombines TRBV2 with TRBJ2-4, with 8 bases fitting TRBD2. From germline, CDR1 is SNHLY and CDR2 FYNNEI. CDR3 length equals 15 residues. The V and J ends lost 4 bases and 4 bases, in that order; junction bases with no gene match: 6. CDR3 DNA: TGTGCCAGCAGTGGCGGGGGGAACCTTAAAAACATTCAGTACTTC. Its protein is CASSGGGNLKNIQYF.

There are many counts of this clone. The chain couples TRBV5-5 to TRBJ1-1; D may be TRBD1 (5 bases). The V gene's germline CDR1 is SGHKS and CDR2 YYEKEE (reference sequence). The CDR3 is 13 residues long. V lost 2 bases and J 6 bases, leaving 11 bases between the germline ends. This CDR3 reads CASSLTARAEAFF. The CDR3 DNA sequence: TGTGCCAGCAGCTTAACAGCCAGGGCTGAAGCTTTCTTT. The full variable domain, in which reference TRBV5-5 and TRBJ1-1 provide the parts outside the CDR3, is DAGVTQSPTHLIKTRGQQVTLRCSPISGHKSVSWYQQVLGQGPQFIFQYYEKEERGRGNFPDRFSARQFPNYSSELNVNALLLGDSALYLCASSLTARAEAFFGQGTRLTVV.

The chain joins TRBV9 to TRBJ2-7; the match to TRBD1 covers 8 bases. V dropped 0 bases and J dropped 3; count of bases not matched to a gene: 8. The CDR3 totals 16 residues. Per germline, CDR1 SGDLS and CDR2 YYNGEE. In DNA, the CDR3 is TGTGCCAGCAGCGTAGGCGGGACAGGTGGGAACTACGAGCAGTACTTC. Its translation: CASSVGGTGGNYEQYF.

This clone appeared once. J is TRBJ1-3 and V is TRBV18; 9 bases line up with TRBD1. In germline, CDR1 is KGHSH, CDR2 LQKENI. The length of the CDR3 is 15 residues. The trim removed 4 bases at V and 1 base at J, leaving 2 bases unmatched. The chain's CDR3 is CASSRQGESGNTIYF. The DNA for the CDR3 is TGTGCCAGCTCACGACAGGGGGAATCTGGAAACACCATATATTTT.

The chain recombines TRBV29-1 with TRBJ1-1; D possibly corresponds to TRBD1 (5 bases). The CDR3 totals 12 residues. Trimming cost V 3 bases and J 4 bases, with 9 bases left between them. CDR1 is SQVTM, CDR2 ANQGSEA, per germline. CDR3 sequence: CSVESGGTEAFF. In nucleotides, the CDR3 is TGCAGCGTTGAGAGCGGGGGCACTGAAGCTTTCTTT.

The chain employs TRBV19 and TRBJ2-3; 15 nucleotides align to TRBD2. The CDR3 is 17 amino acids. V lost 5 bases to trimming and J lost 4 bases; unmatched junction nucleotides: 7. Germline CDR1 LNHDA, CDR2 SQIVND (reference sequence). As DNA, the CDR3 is TGTGCCAGTAGTTCGGGACTAGCGGGAGGATCGGCAGATACGCAGTATTTT. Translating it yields CASSSGLAGGSADTQYF.

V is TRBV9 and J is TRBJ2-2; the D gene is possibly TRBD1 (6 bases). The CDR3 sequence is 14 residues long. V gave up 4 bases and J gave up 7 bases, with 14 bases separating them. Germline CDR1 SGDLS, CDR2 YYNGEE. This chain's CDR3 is CASSLTGSGGELFF. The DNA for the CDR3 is TGTGCCAGCAGCCTAACAGGGTCTGGCGGGGAGCTGTTTTTT.

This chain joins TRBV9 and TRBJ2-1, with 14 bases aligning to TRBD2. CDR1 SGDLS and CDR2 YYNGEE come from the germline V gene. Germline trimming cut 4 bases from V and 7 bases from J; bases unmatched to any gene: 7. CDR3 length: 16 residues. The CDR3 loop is CASSRGTSGRRNEQFF. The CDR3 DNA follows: TGTGCCAGCAGCCGTGGGACTAGCGGGAGACGTAATGAGCAGTTCTTC.

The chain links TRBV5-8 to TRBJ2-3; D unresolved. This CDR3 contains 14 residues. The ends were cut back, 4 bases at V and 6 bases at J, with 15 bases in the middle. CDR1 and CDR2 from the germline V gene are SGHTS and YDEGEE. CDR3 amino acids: CASSVGTNSDTQYF. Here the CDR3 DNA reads TGTGCCAGCAGCGTGGGCACAAATTCGGATACGCAGTATTTT.

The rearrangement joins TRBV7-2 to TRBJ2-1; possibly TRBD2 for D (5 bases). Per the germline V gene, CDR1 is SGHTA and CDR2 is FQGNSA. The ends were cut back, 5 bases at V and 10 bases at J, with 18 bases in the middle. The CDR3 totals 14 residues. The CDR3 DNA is TGTGCCAGCAGCATCAGGTTGACCCGGGGAGAGCAGTTCTTC. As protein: CASSIRLTRGEQFF.

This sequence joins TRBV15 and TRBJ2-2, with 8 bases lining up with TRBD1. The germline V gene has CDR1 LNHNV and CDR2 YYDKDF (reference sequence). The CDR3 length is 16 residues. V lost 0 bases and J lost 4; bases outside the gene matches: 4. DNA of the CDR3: TGTGCCACCAGCAGAGACAGGGGGCGCAGCACCGGGGAGCTGTTTTTT. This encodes CATSRDRGRSTGELFF. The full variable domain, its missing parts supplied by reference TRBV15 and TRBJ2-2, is DAMVIQNPRYQVTQFGKPVTLSCSQTLNHNVMYWYQQKSSQAPKLLFHYYDKDFNNEADTPDNFQSRRPNTSFCFLDIRSPGLGDTAMYLCATSRDRGRSTGELFFGEGSRLTVL.

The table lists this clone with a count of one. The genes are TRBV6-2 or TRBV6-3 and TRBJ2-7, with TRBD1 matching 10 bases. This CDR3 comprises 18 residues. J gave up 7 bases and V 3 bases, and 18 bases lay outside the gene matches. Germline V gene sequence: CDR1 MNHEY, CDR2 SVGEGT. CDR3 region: CASSYGLRRGTGEVEQYV. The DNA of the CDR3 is TGTGCCAGCAGTTATGGTCTCCGACGGGGGACAGGGGAGGTGGAGCAGTACGTC.